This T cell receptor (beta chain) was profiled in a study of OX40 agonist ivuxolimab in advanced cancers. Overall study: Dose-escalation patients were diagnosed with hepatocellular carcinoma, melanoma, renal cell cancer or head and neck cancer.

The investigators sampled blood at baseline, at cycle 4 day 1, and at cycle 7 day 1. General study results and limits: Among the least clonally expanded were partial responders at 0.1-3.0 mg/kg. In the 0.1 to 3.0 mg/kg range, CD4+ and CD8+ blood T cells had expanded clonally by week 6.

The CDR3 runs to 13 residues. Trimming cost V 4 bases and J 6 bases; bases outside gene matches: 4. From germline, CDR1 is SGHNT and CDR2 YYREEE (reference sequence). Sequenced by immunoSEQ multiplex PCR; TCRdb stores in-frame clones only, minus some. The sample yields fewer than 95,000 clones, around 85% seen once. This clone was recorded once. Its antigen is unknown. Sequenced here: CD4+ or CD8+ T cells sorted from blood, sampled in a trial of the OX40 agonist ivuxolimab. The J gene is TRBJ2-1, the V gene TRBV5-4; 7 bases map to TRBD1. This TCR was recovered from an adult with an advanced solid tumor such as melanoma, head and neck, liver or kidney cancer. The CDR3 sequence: CASSRTGANEQFF. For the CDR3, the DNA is TGTGCCAGCAGCCGGACAGGCGCCAATGAGCAGTTCTTC.